This T cell receptor (beta chain) was retrieved from a study of T cells in Graves' hyperthyroidism and ophthalmopathy. On the study more broadly: Peripheral blood draws took place at initial diagnosis, ahead of any treatment.

Each patient was aged 18 to 65 and had newly diagnosed hyperthyroidism of under 2 months' duration. Uncontrolled infection, other autoimmune disease, pregnancy or lactation disqualified patients from enrolment. 8.5 to 10 ml of fresh peripheral blood supplied the PBMCs. Amplification targeted TCR beta CDR3 regions from RNA transcripts. TCR CDR3 underwent first-round RT-PCR with the HTBI primer set. Via MiXCR, TCRdb re-called the multiplex PCR reads, giving one row per CDR3 protein. Of about 380,000 distinct CDR3 sequences in the sample, roughly 13% are singletons; the top ten hold less than 25%. This clonotype was counted ten times or more. V gave up 8 bases and J gave up 6 bases, with 11 bases separating them. Germline V gene sequence: CDR1 MNHNS, CDR2 SASEGT. The CDR3 spans 12 residues.

The V and J genes are TRBV6-1 and TRBJ2-1, with D possibly TRBD1 on 5 matching bases. This sequence originates from a man younger than 40 with Graves' hyperthyroidism that later progressed to Graves' ophthalmopathy. Sequencing input: blood. The CDR3 reads CASGRARNEQFF. CDR3 nucleotide sequence: TGTGCCAGCGGCAGGGCCCGCAATGAGCAGTTCTTC.